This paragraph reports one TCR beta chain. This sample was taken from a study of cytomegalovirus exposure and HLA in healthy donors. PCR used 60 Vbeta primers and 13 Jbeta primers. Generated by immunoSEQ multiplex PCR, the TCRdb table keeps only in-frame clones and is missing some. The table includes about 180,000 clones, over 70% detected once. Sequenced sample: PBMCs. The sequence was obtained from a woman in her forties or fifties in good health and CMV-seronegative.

CDR3 sequence (DNA): TGTGCCAGCAGTCAGGACAGGGTGATGATCTACGAGCAGTACTTC. Residues: CASSQDRVMIYEQYF. The V and J genes are TRBV28 and TRBJ2-7, with 8 bases that match TRBD1. Germline V gene sequence: CDR1 MDHEN, CDR2 SYDVKM. The V gene end was trimmed by 5 bases and the J gene end by 3 bases; junction bases not matched to a gene: 9. The CDR3 is made up of 15 amino acids. Supplemented by reference TRBV28 and TRBJ2-7, the full variable domain reads DVKVTQSSRYLVKRTGEKVFLECVQDMDHENMFWYRQDPGLGLRLIYFSYDVKMKEKGDIPEGYSVSREKKERFSLILESASTNQTSMYLCASSQDRVMIYEQYFGPGTRLTVT.